A selection of T cell receptor beta chains follows, all from one sample in a study of CD8+ T cells in alopecia areata. Sequencing used immunoSEQ multiplex PCR; TCRdb keeps in-frame clones, though not all of them. This table holds about 150,000 clones, roughly 50% found once. Material for sequencing was CD4+ T cells sorted from blood. These receptors were obtained from a human donor with alopecia areata. Both conserved end residues are part of each CDR3. Fields, in order: D gene, V gene, CDR3 protein. The D gene is left open where the match is weak.

TRBD1,TRBV2,CASSERQGNQPQHF
TRBD2,TRBV5-4,CASSLVATSGSNEQFF
.,TRBV2,CASSLVTSFEMNTEAFF
TRBD1,TRBV7-2,CASRAGGYSNQPQHF
.,TRBV6-6,CASSYRRDYEQYF
.,TRBV5-6,CASSFWGPGQRGYTF
TRBD1,TRBV30,CAWATGGRANYGYTF
.,TRBV11-3,CASSTGDAYNEQFF
.,TRBV5-1,CASSLRQGSYGYTF
.,TRBV7-2,CASSLGLISYEQYF
.,TRBV7-9,CASSLAPGPKNEQYF
.,TRBV7-9,CASEETQYF
.,TRBV29-1,CSVRLGGSNQPQHF
.,TRBV18,CASSPSSSYNEQFF
.,TRBV29-1,CSVPDRVQEETQYF
.,TRBV20-1,CSGQYVNEQFF
TRBD1,TRBV29-1,CSVSQGATKNIQYF
.,TRBV10-2,CASSESLGHGYTF
TRBD1,TRBV28,CASRGQGANEQYF
.,TRBV7-6,CASSLDRKGTLNTEAFF
TRBD1,TRBV29-1,CSVARGQVKDTQYF
.,TRBV11-2,CASSFSEDTGELFF
.,TRBV6-5,CASKLGVLETQYF
.,TRBV18,CASSPGLNYEQYF
.,TRBV15,CATSRARDGPATNEKLFF
.,TRBV5-4,CASSLPGWGQETQYF
.,TRBV7-9,CASSYSAGLYEQYF
TRBD1,TRBV28,CASSQPGTGVYGYTF
.,TRBV29-1,CSVAGSQETQYF
.,TRBV11-1,CASSLTGLDETQYF
.,TRBV27,CASSLWDNTEAFF
.,TRBV6-5,CASSYSGGMTSYEQYF
.,TRBV10-3,CAISESQGRYEQYF
TRBD2,TRBV9,CASSSRAGVVEQYF
TRBD2,TRBV5-1,CASSVSGRTEDEQFF
.,TRBV20-1,CSALGNVQYF
TRBD1,TRBV5-1,CASQPGQGTRDGYTF
.,TRBV7-9,CASSLSQDTQYF
.,TRBV28,CASLRTDSYEQYF
.,TRBV18,CASSPPDFQPQHF
TRBD1,TRBV29-1,CSVAQGVGNTIYF
TRBD2,TRBV4-2,CASSLNELAGGEQFF
TRBD2,TRBV29-1,CSAGTQRDSYEQYF
TRBD2,TRBV6-6,CASAPPGAGPYEQYF
.,TRBV29-1,CSVGGRNSGNTIYF
.,TRBV6-1,CASRIQGPYGYTF
TRBD2,TRBV29-1,CSVVGLAGDLGETQYF
TRBD1,TRBV29-1,CSVRGDRGNTEAFF
.,TRBV15,CATSRWSGSTDTQYF
.,TRBV7-2,CASSLQHGGSNTIYF
.,TRBV4-1,CASSLKSGSKGEQYF
.,TRBV6-5,CASSRRDTQYF
TRBD2,TRBV5-1,CASSLAKGLATDTQYF